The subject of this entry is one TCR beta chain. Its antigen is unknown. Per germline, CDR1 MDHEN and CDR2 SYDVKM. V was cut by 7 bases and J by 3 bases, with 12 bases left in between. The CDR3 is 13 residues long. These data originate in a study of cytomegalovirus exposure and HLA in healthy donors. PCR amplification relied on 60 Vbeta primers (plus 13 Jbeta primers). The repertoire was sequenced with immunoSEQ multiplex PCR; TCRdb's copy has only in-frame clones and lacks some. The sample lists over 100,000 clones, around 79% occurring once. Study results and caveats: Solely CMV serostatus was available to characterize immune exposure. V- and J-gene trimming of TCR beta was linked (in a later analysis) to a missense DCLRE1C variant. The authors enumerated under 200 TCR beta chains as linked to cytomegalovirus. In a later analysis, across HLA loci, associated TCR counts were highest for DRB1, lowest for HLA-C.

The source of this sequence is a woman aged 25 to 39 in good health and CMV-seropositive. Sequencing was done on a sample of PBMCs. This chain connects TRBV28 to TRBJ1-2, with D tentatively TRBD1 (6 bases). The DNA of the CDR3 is TGTGCCAGCACCTGGGACATCGACTATGGCTACACCTTC. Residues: CASTWDIDYGYTF.